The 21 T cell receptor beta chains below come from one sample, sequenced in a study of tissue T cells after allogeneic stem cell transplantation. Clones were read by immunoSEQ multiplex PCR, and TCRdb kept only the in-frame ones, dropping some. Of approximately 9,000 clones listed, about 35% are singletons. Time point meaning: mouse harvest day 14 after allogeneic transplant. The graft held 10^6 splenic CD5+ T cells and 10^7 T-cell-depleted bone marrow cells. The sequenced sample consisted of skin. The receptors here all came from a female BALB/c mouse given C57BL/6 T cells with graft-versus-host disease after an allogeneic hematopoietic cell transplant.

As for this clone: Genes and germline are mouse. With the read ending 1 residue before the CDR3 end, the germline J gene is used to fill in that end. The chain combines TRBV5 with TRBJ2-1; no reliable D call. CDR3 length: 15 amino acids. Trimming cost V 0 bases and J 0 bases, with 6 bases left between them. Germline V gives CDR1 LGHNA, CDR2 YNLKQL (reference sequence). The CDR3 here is CASSQDGYNYAEQFF. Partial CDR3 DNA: TGTGCCAGCAGCCAAGATGGGTATAACTATGCTGAGCAGTTC.

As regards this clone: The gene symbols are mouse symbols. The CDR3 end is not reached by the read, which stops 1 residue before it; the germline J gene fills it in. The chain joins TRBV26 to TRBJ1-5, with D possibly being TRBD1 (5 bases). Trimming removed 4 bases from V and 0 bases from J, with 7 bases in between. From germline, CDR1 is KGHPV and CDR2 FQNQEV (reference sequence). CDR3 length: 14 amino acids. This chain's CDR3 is CASSRTYNNQAPLF. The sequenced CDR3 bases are TGTGCCAGCAGTCGGACATATAACAACCAGGCTCCGCTT.

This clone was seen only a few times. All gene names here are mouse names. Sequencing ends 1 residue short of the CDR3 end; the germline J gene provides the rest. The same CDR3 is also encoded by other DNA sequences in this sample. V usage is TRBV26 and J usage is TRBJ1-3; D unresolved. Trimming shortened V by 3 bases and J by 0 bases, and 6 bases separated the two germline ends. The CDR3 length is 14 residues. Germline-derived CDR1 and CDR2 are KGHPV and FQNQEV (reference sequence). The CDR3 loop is CASSLGISGNTLYF. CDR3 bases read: TGTGCCAGCAGTCTCGGCATTTCTGGAAATACGCTCTAT.

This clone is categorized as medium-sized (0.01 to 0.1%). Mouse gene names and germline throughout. The CDR3 sequence: CASSPDRNTEVFF. CDR3 bases read: TGTGCCAGCAGTCCCGACCGAAACACAGAAGTCTTC. The chain has TRBV26 and TRBJ1-1; D is unclear. The observed sequence ends 1 residue before the CDR3 terminus, with the missing tail filled in from the germline J gene. Looked up from germline, CDR1 is KGHPV and CDR2 is FQNQEV (reference sequence). Trimming took off 4 bases at V and 1 base at J, with 7 bases between the two ends. The CDR3 runs 13 residues.

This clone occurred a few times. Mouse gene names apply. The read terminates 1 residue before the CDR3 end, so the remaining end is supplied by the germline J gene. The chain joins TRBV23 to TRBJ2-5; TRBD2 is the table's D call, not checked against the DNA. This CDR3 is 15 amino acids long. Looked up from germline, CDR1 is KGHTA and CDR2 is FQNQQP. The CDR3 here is CSSREDWGGVDTQYF. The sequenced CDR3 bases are TGCTCCAGCAGGGAGGACTGGGGGGGCGTTGACACCCAGTAC.

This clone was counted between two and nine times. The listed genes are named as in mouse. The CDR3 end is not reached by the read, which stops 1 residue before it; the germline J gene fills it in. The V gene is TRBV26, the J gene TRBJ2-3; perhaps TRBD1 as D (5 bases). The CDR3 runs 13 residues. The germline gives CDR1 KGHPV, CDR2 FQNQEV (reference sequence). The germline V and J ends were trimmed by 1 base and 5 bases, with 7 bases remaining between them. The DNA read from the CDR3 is TGTGCCAGCAGTCTGTGGCAGGGAGAAACGCTGTAT. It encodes CASSLWQGETLY. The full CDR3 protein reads CASSLWQGETLYF. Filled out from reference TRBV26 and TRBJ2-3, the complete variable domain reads NSKVIQTPRYLVKGQGQKAKMRCIPEKGHPVVFWYQQNKNNEFKFLINFQNQEVLQQIDMTEKRFSAECPSNSPCSLEIQSSEAGDSALYLCASSLWQGETLYFGSGTRLTVL.

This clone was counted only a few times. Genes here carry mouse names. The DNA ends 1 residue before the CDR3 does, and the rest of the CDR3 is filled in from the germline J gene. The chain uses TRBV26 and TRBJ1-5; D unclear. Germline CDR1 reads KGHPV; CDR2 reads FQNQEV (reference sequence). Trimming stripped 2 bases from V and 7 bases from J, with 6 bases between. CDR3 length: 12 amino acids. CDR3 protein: CASSLGFQAPLF. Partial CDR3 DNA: TGTGCCAGCAGTCTGGGGTTTCAGGCTCCGCTT.

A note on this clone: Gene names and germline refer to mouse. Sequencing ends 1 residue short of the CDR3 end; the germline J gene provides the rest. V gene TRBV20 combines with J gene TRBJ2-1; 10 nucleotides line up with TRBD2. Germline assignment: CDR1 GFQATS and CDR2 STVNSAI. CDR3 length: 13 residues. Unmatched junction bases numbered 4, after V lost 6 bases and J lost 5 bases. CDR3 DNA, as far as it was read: TGTGGTGCCCAACTGGGGGGGGATGCTGAGCAGTTC. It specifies CGAQLGGDAEQF. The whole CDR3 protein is CGAQLGGDAEQFF.

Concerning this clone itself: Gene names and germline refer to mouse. CDR3 bases read: TGTGCAAGCAGCTTAGACTGGGGGGGTTCTAGTCAAAACACCTTGTAC. Translated: CASSLDWGGSSQNTLY. The entire CDR3 is CASSLDWGGSSQNTLYF. The V call is TRBV16, the J call TRBJ2-4; TRBD2 matches at 9 bases. The CDR3 end lies 1 residue beyond the end of the read and is filled in from the germline J gene. The J segment lost 0 bases and the V segment lost 0 bases, leaving 4 bases of the junction unmatched. CDR3 length: 17 residues. Germline assignment: CDR1 SGHSA and CDR2 FRNQAP.

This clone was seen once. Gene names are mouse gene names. CDR3 sequence reads: CSSSQQGRNSPLYF. The CDR3 DNA, read in part, is TGCTCCAGCAGTCAACAGGGGCGCAATTCGCCCCTCTAC. The chain combines TRBV23 with TRBJ1-6; the table gives TRBD1 as D, unverified against the DNA. The CDR3 end falls 1 residue outside the read, so it is completed with the germline J gene. TRBJ1-6 counts as an open reading frame of uncertain function. The germline V gene has CDR1 KGHTA and CDR2 FQNQQP. This CDR3 region has 14 residues.

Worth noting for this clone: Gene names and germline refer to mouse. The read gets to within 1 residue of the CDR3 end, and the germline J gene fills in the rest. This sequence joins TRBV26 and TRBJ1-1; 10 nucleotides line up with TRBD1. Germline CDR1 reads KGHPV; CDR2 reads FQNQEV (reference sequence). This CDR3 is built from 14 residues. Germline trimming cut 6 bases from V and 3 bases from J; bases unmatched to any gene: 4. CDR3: CASSRQGADTEVFF. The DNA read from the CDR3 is TGTGCCAGCAGCAGACAGGGGGCAGACACAGAAGTCTTC. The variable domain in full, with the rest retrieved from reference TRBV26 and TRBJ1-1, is NSKVIQTPRYLVKGQGQKAKMRCIPEKGHPVVFWYQQNKNNEFKFLINFQNQEVLQQIDMTEKRFSAECPSNSPCSLEIQSSEAGDSALYLCASSRQGADTEVFFGKGTRLTVV.

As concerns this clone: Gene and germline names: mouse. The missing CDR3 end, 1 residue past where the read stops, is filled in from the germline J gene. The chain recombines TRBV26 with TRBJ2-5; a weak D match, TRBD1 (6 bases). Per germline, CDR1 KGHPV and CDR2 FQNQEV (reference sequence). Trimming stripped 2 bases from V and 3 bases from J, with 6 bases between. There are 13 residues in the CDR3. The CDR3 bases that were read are TGTGCCAGCAGTCTGGGACAGCAAGACACCCAGTAC. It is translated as CASSLGQQDTQY. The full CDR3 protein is CASSLGQQDTQYF.

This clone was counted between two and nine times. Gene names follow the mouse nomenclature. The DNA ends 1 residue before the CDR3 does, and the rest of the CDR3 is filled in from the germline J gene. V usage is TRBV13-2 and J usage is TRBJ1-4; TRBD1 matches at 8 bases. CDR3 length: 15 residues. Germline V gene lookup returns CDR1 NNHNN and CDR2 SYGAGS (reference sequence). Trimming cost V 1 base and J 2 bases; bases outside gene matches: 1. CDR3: CASGDRTGSNERLFF. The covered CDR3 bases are TGTGCCAGCGGTGATAGGACAGGGTCCAACGAAAGATTATTT.

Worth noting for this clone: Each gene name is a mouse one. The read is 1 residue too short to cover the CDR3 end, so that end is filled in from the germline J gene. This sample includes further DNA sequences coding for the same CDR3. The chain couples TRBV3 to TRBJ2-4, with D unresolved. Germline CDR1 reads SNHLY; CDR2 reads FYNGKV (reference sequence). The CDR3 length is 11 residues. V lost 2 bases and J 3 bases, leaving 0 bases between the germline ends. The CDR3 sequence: CASSLQNTLYF. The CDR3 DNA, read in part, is TGTGCCAGCAGCTTACAAAACACCTTGTAC.

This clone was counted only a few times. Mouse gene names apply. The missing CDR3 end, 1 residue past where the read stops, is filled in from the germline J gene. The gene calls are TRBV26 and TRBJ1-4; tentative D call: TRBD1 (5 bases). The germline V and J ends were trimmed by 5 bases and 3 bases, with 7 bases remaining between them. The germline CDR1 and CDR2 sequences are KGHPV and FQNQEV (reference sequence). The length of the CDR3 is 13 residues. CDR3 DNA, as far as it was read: TGTGCCAGCAGTAAGGGGACCAACGAAAGATTATTT. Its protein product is CASSKGTNERLF. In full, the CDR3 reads CASSKGTNERLFF.

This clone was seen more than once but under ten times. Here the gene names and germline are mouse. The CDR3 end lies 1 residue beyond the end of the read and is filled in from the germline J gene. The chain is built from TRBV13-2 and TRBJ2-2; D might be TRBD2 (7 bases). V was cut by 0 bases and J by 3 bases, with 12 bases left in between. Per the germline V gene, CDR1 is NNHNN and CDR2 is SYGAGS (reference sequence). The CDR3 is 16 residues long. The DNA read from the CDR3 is TGTGCCAGCGGTGATGCTTGGGGGGCCCACACCGGGCAGCTCTAC. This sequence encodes CASGDAWGAHTGQLY. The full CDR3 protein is CASGDAWGAHTGQLYF.

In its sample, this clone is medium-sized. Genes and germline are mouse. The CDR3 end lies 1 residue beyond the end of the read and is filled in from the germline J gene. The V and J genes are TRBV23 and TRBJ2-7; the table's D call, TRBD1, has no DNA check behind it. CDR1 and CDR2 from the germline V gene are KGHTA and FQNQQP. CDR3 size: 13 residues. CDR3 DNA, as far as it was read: TGCTCCAGCAGTCAACCGGACAACTATGAACAGTAC. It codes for CSSSQPDNYEQY. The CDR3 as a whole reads CSSSQPDNYEQYF.

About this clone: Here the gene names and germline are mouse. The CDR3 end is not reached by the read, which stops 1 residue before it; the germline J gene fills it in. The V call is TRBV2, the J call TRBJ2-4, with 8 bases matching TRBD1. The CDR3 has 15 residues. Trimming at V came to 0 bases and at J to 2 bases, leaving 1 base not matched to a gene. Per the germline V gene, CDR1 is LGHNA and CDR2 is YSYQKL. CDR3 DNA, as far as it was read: TGTGCCAGCAGCCAAGACAGGGGGCTTCAAAACACCTTGTAC. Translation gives CASSQDRGLQNTLY. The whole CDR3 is CASSQDRGLQNTLYF.

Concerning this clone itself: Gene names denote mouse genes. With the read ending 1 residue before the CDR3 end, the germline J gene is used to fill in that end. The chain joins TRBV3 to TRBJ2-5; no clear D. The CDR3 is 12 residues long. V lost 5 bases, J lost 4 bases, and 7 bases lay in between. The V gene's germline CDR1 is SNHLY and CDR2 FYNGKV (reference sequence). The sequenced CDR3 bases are TGTGCCAGCAGCCCCGGAAAAGACACCCAGTAC. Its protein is CASSPGKDTQY. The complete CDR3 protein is CASSPGKDTQYF.

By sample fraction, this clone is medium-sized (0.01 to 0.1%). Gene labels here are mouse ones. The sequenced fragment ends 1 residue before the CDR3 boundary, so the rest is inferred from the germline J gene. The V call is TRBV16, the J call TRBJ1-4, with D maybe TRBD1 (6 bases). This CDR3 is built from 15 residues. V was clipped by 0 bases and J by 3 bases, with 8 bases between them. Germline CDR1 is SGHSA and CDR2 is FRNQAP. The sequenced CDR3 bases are TGTGCAAGCAGCTTAGAAGGACAGACCAACGAAAGATTATTT. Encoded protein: CASSLEGQTNERLF. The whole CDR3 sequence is CASSLEGQTNERLFF.

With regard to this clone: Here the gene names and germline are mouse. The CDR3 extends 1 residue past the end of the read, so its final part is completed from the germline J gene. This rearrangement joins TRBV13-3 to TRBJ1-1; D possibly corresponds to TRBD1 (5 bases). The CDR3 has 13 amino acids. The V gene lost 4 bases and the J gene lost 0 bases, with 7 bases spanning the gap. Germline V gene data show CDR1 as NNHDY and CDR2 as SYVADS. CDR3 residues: CASSQGANTEVFF. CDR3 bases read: TGTGCCAGCAGTCAGGGTGCAAACACAGAAGTCTTC.